This TCR beta chain derives from a study of blood T cell repertoires in COVID-19. Data came from immunoSEQ multiplex PCR; TCRdb stores just in-frame clones and leaves some out. The sample holds some 200,000 clones, around nine tenths seen once. The CDR3 totals 13 residues. Trimming left V 7 bases short and J 9 bases short, with 16 bases between. This clonotype was sampled from a middle-aged man with active or convalescent COVID-19. Sequenced material: peripheral blood. The chain recombines TRBV12-3 or TRBV12-4 with TRBJ2-1; D might be TRBD1 (6 bases). This CDR3 reads CASNPPDRREQFF. The CDR3 nucleotides read TGTGCCAGCAACCCCCCCGACAGGCGTGAGCAGTTCTTC.